One sample yielded the 3 T cell receptor beta chains listed below, sequenced in a study of blood T cell repertoires in COVID-19 (dated by TCRdb to about 2020). Library preparation was by the immunoSEQ multiplex PCR assay. As stored in TCRdb, this immuneACCESS dataset retains in-frame rearrangements with V and J assigned. A fraction of the clones does not appear; measured against another copy, unresolved V genes explain less than half of the discrepancy, and the remainder lacks a known reason. The sample records fewer than 350,000 clones, roughly 90% of which are singletons. Of the sample, 2.5% to 3% falls within the top ten clones. Sequenced material: PBMCs or T cells enriched from blood (not recorded which). The source of these receptors is a middle-aged man who had been exposed to COVID-19.

This chain joins TRBV6-5 and TRBJ1-3, with D possibly TRBD1 on 6 matching bases. This CDR3 region has 15 residues. V was clipped by 5 bases and J by 1 base, with 12 bases between them. Germline CDR1 and CDR2: MNHEY and SVGAGI. The CDR3, as DNA: TGTGCCAGCAGTCCGTTGAGGGGGTCTGGAAACACCATATATTTT. Residues: CASSPLRGSGNTIYF.

The chain uses TRBV5-1 and TRBJ2-1; 9 nucleotides align to TRBD1. There are 15 residues in the CDR3. Looked up from germline, CDR1 is SGHRS and CDR2 is YFSETQ. J lost 8 bases, V lost 8 bases, and 14 bases had no gene match. The CDR3 region has the DNA TGCGCCAGTAGGACCGGGACAGGGTATATCGATGAGCAGTTCTTC. Translated: CASRTGTGYIDEQFF.

The J gene is TRBJ2-1, the V gene TRBV28, with TRBD1 as a possible D gene (5 bases). There are 12 residues in the CDR3. Per the germline V gene, CDR1 is MDHEN and CDR2 is SYDVKM. V dropped 8 bases and J dropped 5 bases, with 10 bases sitting between them. The DNA for the CDR3 is TGTGCCAGCTCCGAAGGGGACAATGAGCAGTTCTTC. It codes for CASSEGDNEQFF. The full variable domain, rest sourced from reference TRBV28 and TRBJ2-1, is DVKVTQSSRYLVKRTGEKVFLECVQDMDHENMFWYRQDPGLGLRLIYFSYDVKMKEKGDIPEGYSVSREKKERFSLILESASTNQTSMYLCASSEGDNEQFFGPGTRLTVL.